The 15 T cell receptor beta chains listed next were all sequenced from one sample in a study of T cell responses to AZD1222 COVID-19 vaccine. Generated by immunoSEQ multiplex PCR, the TCRdb table keeps only in-frame clones and is missing some. The sample has about 140,000 clones; almost 95% are singletons. Material: peripheral blood, obtained 28 days after the second AZD1222 dose. All receptors derive from an adult who received the AZD1222 COVID-19 vaccine.

The V call is TRBV19, the J call TRBJ2-6, with a weak D call TRBD1 (6 bases). Germline values: CDR1 LNHDA, CDR2 SQIVND (reference sequence). Trimming took off 5 bases at V and 0 bases at J, with 20 bases between the two ends. This CDR3 has 19 residues. CDR3 DNA sequence: TGTGCCAGTAGTTCCCCCCCCGGGACACCTCGCTCTGGGGCCAACGTCCTGACTTTC. Its protein product is CASSSPPGTPRSGANVLTF.

CDR3 sequence (DNA): TGTGCCAGCAGCTTACGGGCCAGCGATCAGCCCCAGCATTTT. It translates to CASSLRASDQPQHF. The V and J genes are TRBV5-8 and TRBJ1-5, with no clear D. V was clipped by 2 bases and J by 5 bases, with 11 bases between them. The CDR3 has 14 residues. Germline V gene data show CDR1 as SGHTS and CDR2 as YDEGEE.

This chain connects TRBV18 to TRBJ2-2; unclear D gene. CDR1 and CDR2 from the germline V gene are KGHSH and LQKENI. The CDR3 is 16 residues long. V was pared by 2 bases and J by 4 bases, with 14 bases between. CDR3 DNA: TGTGCCAGCTCACCAAACGTGGTAGCATCCACCGGGGAGCTGTTTTTT. Its translation: CASSPNVVASTGELFF.

The chain has TRBV28 and TRBJ1-2; possibly TRBD1 for D (6 bases). Germline values: CDR1 MDHEN, CDR2 SYDVKM. With 7 bases removed from V and 8 bases from J, the gap between germline ends came to 20 bases. The CDR3 runs 14 residues. The CDR3 is CASTVTGPLNGYTF. The CDR3 coding sequence is TGTGCCAGCACCGTAACAGGGCCTTTGAACGGCTACACCTTC.

CDR3 protein: CASSQAWGTSAIEQFF. In DNA, the CDR3 is TGCGCCAGCAGCCAAGCTTGGGGGACTAGCGCGATCGAGCAGTTCTTC. The chain links TRBV4-3 to TRBJ2-1; the match to TRBD2 covers 10 bases. The CDR3 loop spans 16 amino acids. V was pared by 1 base and J by 10 bases, with 10 bases of the junction left unmatched. The germline gives CDR1 LGHNA, CDR2 YSLEER.

The chain links TRBV6-5 to TRBJ1-1; D gene unclear. The CDR3 is 15 residues long. Trimming took off 0 bases at V and 6 bases at J, with 14 bases between the two ends. The V gene's germline CDR1 is MNHEY and CDR2 SVGAGI. CDR3 DNA sequence: TGTGCCAGCAGTTACTCGACTGTCCTCGGCCCTGAAGCTTTCTTT. Translating it yields CASSYSTVLGPEAFF.

The chain has TRBV19 and TRBJ2-2, with 7 bases identical to TRBD2. The germline V gene has CDR1 LNHDA and CDR2 SQIVND (reference sequence). The CDR3 spans 14 residues. After removal of 5 bases from V and 4 bases from J, the junction contained 4 bases not matched to a gene. This CDR3 is CASSLGTTTGELFF. CDR3 bases: TGTGCCAGTAGTCTAGGGACTACCACCGGGGAGCTGTTTTTT.

The V and J genes are TRBV15 and TRBJ1-2; 9 bases align to TRBD1. The CDR3 consists of 14 residues. The germline V gene encodes CDR1 LNHNV and CDR2 YYDKDF (reference sequence). After removal of 0 bases from V and 5 bases from J, the junction contained 1 base not matched to a gene. CDR3 DNA sequence: TGTGCCACCAGCAGAGAGGGACAGGGTTATGGCTACACCTTC. Its translation is CATSREGQGYGYTF.

In this sample, this clone turned up a few times. V gene TRBV7-9 combines with J gene TRBJ2-1; TRBD1 might be the D (5 bases). Germline V lookup: CDR1 SEHNR, CDR2 FQNEAQ (reference sequence). The V end was cut by 3 bases, the J end by 7 bases, with 13 bases between. The CDR3 length is 14 residues. The CDR3 is CASSFTDPGNEQFF. CDR3 nucleotides: TGTGCCAGCAGCTTCACCGACCCAGGGAATGAGCAGTTCTTC.

This chain connects TRBV5-1 to TRBJ2-1, with D uncertain. Germline lookup yields CDR1 SGHRS and CDR2 YFSETQ. The germline V and J ends were trimmed by 0 bases and 0 bases, with 4 bases remaining between them. The length of the CDR3 is 14 residues. CDR3 protein: CASSLDSSYNEQFF. The DNA of the CDR3 is TGCGCCAGCAGCTTGGACAGCTCCTACAATGAGCAGTTCTTC. Variable domain in full (rest from reference TRBV5-1 and TRBJ2-1): KAGVTQTPRYLIKTRGQQVTLSCSPISGHRSVSWYQQTPGQGLQFLFEYFSETQRNKGNFPGRFSGRQFSNSRSEMNVSTLELGDSALYLCASSLDSSYNEQFFGPGTRLTVL.

This sequence joins TRBV3-1 (or the pseudogene TRBV3-2) and TRBJ2-5; possibly TRBD1 for D (6 bases). CDR1 and CDR2 (germline): LGHDT, YNNKEL (reference sequence). The V end lost 1 base, the J end lost 5 bases, and 20 bases lay between the germline ends. The CDR3 has 17 residues. The CDR3 sequence is CASSQGVRDRLEETQYF. The CDR3 bases are TGTGCCAGCAGCCAAGGGGTCAGAGACAGGCTGGAGGAGACCCAGTACTTC.

The rearrangement links TRBV7-2 to TRBJ1-1, with a tentative D call TRBD1 (6 bases). This CDR3 spans 14 amino acids. V dropped 5 bases and J dropped 1 base, with 11 bases sitting between them. The germline V gene encodes CDR1 SGHTA and CDR2 FQGNSA. This CDR3 is CASSNQGWNTEAFF. CDR3 in DNA: TGTGCCAGCAGCAATCAGGGGTGGAACACTGAAGCTTTCTTT.

This clone is labeled medium-sized. The V gene is TRBV9, the J gene TRBJ1-1, with TRBD1 as a possible D gene (5 bases). The CDR3 sequence is 14 residues long. Germline loops: CDR1 SGDLS, CDR2 YYNGEE. V lost 4 bases and J 5 bases, leaving 15 bases between the germline ends. The CDR3 coding sequence is TGTGCCAGCAGCTCCGGAGGAAAGGGGACTGAAGCTTTCTTT. Amino acid sequence: CASSSGGKGTEAFF.

The chain recombines TRBV3-1 (or the pseudogene TRBV3-2) with TRBJ2-2; TRBD1 matches at 9 bases. Germline V lookup: CDR1 LGHDT, CDR2 YNNKEL (reference sequence). This CDR3 has 16 amino acids. V lost 1 base and J lost 8; bases outside the gene matches: 8. Here the CDR3 reads CASSQAGTGNRGELFF. In nucleotides, the CDR3 is TGTGCCAGCAGCCAAGCCGGGACAGGGAATCGAGGGGAGCTGTTTTTT.

This chain's CDR3 is CAWSVGGAAYF. CDR3 bases: TGTGCCTGGAGTGTAGGGGGAGCCGCGTACTTC. The chain is built from TRBV30 and TRBJ2-7, with D possibly matching TRBD1 (6 bases). Deletions cut 0 bases from V and 12 bases from J, with 12 bases between. The CDR3 runs to 11 residues. The germline gives CDR1 GTSNPN, CDR2 SVGIG (reference sequence).